This T cell receptor beta chain was documented in a study of CD8+CD57+ T cells in acquired aplastic anemia. As for the study in general: Sorted CD4+ plus CD8+ cells gave DNA averaging around 3 ug.

CDR3 and TCR beta VDJ profiling relied on genomic DNA as the template. MiXCR was run by TCRdb on the reads, yielding one entry per CDR3 protein. The sample yields some 140,000 distinct CDR3 sequences, roughly 40% seen once. Material: sorted CD4+, CD8+, or CD8+CD57+ T cells (not recorded which) from PBMCs. This TCR was recovered from a human donor in good health, serving as a control.

CDR3 bases: TGTGCCAGCTCACCCCGGGGGGCGCTTGACACTGAAGCTTTCTTT. Translating gives CASSPRGALDTEAFF. The V gene is TRBV18, the J gene TRBJ1-1; TRBD1 is a possible D gene (6 bases). Germline-derived CDR1 and CDR2 are KGHSH and LQKENI. The CDR3 loop spans 15 amino acids. Trimming took off 3 bases at V and 3 bases at J, with 14 bases between the two ends.